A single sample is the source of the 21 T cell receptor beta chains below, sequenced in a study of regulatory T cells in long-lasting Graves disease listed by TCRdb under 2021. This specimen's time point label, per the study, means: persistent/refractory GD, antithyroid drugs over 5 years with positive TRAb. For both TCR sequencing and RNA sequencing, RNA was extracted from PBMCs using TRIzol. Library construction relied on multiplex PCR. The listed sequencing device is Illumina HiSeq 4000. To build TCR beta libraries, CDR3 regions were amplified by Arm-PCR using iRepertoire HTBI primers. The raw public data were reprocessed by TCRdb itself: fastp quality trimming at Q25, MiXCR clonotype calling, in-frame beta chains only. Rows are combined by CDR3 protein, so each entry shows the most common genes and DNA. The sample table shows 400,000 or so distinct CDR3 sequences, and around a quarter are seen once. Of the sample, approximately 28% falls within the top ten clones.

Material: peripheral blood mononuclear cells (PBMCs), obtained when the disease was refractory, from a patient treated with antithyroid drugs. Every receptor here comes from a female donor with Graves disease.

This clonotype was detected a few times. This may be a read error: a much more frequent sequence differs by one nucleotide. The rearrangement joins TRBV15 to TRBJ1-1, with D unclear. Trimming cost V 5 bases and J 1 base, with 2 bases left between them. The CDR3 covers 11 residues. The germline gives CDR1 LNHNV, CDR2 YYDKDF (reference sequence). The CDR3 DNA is TGTGCCACCAGCCAGAACACTGAAGCTTTCTTT. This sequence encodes CATSQNTEAFF. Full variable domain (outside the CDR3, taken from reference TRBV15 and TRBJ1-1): DAMVIQNPRYQVTQFGKPVTLSCSQTLNHNVMYWYQQKSSQAPKLLFHYYDKDFNNEADTPDNFQSRRPNTSFCFLDIRSPGLGDTAMYLCATSQNTEAFFGQGTRLTVV.

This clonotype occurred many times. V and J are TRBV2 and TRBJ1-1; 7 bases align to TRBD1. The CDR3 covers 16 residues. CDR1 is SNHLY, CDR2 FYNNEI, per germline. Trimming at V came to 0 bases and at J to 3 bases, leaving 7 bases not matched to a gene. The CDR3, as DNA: TGTGCCAGCAGTGAAGCTTTCTCAGGGGGGGACACTGAAGCTTTCTTT. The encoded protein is CASSEAFSGGDTEAFF.

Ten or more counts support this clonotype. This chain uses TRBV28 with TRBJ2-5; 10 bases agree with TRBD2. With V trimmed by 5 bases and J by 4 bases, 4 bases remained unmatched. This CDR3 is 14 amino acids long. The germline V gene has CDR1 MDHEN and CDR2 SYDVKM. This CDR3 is CASSASGRGETQYF. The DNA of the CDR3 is TGTGCCAGCAGTGCCAGCGGGAGGGGAGAGACCCAGTACTTC.

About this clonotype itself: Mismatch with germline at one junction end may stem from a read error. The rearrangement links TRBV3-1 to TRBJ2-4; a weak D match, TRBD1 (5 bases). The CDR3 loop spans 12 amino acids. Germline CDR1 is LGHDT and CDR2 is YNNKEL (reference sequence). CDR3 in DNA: TGTGCCAGCAGCCGCGGACAAGACCTGGTAAAATTC. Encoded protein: CASSRGQDLVKF.

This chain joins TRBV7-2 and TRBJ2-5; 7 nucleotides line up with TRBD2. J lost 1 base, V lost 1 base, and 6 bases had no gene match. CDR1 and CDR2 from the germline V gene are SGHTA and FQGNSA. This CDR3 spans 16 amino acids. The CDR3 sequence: CASSLEAGATQETQYF. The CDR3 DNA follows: TGTGCCAGCAGCTTAGAGGCGGGAGCCACCCAAGAGACCCAGTACTTC.

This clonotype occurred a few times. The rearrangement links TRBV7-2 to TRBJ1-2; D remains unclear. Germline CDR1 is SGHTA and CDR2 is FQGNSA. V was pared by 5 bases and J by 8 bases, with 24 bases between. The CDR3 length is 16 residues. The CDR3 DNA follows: TGTGCCAGCAGCCGCGAAAAGAACCCTGTAGGAGGCGGCTACACCTTC. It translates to CASSREKNPVGGGYTF.

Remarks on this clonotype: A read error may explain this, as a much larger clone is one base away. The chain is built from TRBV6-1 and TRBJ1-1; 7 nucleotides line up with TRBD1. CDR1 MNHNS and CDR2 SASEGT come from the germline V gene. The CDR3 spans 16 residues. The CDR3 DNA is TGTGCCAACAGTGATGGGAAGACAGGGAGGAACACTGAAGCTTTCTTT. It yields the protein CANSDGKTGRNTEAFF.

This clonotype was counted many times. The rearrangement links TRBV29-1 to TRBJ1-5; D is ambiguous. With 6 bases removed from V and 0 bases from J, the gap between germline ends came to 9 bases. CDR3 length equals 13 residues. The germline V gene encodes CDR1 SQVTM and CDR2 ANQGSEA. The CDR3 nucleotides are TGCAGCGTCGGGATATCTAGCAATCAGCCCCAGCATTTT. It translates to CSVGISSNQPQHF.

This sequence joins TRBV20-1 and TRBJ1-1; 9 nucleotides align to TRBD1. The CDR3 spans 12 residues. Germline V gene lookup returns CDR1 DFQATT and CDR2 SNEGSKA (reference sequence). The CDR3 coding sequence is TGCGGGGGACAGGGACTTAACACTGAAGCTTTCTTT. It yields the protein CGGQGLNTEAFF.

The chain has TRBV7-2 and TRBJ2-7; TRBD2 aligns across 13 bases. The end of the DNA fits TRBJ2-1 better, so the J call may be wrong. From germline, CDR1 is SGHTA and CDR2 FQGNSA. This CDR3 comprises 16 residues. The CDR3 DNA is TGTGCCAGCAGCTTATGGACTAGCGGGAGCGGCAATGAGCAGTTCTTC. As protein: CASSLWTSGSGNEQFF.

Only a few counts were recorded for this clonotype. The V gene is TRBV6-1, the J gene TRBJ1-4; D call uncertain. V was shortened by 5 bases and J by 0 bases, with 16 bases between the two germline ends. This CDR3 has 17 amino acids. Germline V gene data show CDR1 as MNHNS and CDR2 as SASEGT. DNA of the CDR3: TGTGCCAGCAGTCCCACCCACTTTTTGGCAACTAATGAAAAACTGTTTTTT. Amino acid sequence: CASSPTHFLATNEKLFF.

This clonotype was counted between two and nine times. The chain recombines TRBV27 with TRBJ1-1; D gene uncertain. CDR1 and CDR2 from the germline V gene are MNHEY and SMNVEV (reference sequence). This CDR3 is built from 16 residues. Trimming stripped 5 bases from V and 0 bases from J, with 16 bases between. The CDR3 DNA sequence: TGTGCCAGCAGTCCCAGAAGCGGCAGCATGAACACTGAAGCTTTCTTT. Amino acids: CASSPRSGSMNTEAFF.

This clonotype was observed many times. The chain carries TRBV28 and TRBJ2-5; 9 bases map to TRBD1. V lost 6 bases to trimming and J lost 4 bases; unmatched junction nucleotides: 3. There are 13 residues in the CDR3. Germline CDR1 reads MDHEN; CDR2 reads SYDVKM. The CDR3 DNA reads TGTGCCAGCAGGACAGGGGGAATAGAGACCCAGTACTTC. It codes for CASRTGGIETQYF. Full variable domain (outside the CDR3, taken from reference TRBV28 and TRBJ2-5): DVKVTQSSRYLVKRTGEKVFLECVQDMDHENMFWYRQDPGLGLRLIYFSYDVKMKEKGDIPEGYSVSREKKERFSLILESASTNQTSMYLCASRTGGIETQYFGPGTRLLVL.

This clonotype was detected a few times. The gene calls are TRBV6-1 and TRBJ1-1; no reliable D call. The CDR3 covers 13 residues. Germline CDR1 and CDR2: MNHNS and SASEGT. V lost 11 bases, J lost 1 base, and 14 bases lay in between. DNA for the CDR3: TGTGCCCACAAATACAGCGCGAACACTGAAGCTTTCTTT. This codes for CAHKYSANTEAFF.

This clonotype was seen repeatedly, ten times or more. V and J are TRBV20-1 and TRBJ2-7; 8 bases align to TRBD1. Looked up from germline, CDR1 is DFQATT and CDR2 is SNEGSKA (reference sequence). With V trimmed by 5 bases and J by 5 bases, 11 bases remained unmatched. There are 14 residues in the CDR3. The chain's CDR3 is CSASRTGQGHEQYF. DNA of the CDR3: TGCAGTGCTTCGAGGACTGGACAGGGTCACGAGCAGTACTTC.

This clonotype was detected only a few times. In DNA, the CDR3 is TGCAGCGTTGAATCCCACCTGTATGGCTACACCTTC. Amino acid sequence: CSVESHLYGYTF. The chain uses TRBV29-1 and TRBJ1-2; D is ambiguous. Looked up from germline, CDR1 is SQVTM and CDR2 is ANQGSEA. The CDR3 runs 12 residues. V was pared by 2 bases and J by 5 bases, with 9 bases between.

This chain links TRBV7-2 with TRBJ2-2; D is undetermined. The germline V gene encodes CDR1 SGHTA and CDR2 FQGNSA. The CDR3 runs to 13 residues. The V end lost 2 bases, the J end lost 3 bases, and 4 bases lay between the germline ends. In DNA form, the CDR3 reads TGTGCCAGCAGCTTACTGGACACCGGGGAGCTGTTTTTT. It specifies CASSLLDTGELFF.

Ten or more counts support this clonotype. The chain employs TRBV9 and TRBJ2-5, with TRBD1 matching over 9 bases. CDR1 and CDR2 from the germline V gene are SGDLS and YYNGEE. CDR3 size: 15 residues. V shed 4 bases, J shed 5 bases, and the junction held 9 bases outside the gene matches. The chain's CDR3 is CASSPEGGQGETQYF. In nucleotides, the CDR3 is TGTGCCAGCAGCCCCGAAGGGGGACAGGGTGAGACCCAGTACTTC.

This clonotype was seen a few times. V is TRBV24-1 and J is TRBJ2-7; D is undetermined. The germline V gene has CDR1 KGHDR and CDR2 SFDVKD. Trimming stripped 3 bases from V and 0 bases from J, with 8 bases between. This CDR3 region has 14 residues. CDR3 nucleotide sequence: TGTGCCACCAGTGATCATATTAGCTCCTACGAGCAGTACTTC. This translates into CATSDHISSYEQYF.

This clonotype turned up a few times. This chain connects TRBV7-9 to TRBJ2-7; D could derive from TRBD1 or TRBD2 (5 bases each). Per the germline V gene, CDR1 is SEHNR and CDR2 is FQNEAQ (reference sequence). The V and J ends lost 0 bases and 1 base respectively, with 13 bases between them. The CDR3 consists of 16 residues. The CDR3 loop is CASSLASGTASYEQYF. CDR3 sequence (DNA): TGTGCCAGCAGCTTAGCCTCCGGGACGGCATCCTACGAGCAGTACTTC.

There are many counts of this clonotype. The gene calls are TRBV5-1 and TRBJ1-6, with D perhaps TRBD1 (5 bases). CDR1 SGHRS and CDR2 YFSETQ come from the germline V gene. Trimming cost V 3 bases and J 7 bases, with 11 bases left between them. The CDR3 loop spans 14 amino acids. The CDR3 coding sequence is TGCGCCAGCAGCTGGGGACCGGAAAATTCACCCCTCCACTTT. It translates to CASSWGPENSPLHF.